This section outlines one T cell receptor (beta chain) sequence together with its context. The target antigen is unknown. These data originate in a study of OX40 agonist ivuxolimab in advanced cancers. Here immunoSEQ multiplex PCR was the method, and the copy in TCRdb shows in-frame clones only, minus some. This sample carries tens of thousands of clones, roughly 80% of them seen once, and the ten largest clones take less than 0.55%. The germline CDR1 and CDR2 sequences are LNHNV and YYDKDF (reference sequence). V lost 5 bases to trimming and J lost 10 bases, with 9 bases between them. This CDR3 is built from 12 residues. Study-wide results and caveats: A proportion of nonresponders additionally exhibited low normalized T-cell clonal expansion. Relative to CD4+ cells, CD8+ T cells on average had more expanded clones.

This specimen was CD4+ or CD8+ T cells sorted from blood, taken in a trial of the OX40 agonist ivuxolimab. The gene calls are TRBV15 and TRBJ1-6; D may be TRBD1 (5 bases). The receptor comes from an adult with an advanced solid tumor such as melanoma, head and neck, liver or kidney cancer. This CDR3 reads CATSGDQSPLHF. In DNA, the CDR3 is TGTGCCACCAGCGGGGACCAATCACCCCTCCACTTT.